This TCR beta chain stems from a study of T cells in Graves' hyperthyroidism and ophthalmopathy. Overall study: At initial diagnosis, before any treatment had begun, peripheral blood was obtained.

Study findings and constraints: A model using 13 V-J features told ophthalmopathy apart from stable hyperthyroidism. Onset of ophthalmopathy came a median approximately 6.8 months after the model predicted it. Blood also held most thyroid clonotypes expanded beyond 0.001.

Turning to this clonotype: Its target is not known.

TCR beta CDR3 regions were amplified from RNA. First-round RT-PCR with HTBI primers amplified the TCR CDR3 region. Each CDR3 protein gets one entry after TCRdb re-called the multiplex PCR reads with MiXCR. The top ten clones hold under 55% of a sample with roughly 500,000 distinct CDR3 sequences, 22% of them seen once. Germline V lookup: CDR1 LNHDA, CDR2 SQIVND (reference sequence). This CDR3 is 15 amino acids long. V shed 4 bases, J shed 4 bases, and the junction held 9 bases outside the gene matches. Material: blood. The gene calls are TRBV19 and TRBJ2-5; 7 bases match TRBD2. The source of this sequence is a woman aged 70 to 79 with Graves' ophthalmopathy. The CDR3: CASSKQTAGRETQYF. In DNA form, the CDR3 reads TGTGCCAGTAGTAAACAGACAGCGGGGAGAGAGACCCAGTACTTC.